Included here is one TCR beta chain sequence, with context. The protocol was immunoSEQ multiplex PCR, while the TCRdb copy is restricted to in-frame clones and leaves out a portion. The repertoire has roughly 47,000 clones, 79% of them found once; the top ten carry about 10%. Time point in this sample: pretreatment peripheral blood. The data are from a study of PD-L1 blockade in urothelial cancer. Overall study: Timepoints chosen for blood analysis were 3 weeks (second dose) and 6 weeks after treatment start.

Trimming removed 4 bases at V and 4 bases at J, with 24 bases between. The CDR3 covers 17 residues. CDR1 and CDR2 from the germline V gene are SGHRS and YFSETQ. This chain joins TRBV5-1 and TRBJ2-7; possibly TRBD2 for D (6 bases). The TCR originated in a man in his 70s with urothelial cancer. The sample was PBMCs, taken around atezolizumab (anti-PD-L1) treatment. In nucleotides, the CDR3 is TGCGCCAGCAGCAATATAGGGGTTAGGGCGGGGAATTACGAGCAGTACTTC. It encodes CASSNIGVRAGNYEQYF.